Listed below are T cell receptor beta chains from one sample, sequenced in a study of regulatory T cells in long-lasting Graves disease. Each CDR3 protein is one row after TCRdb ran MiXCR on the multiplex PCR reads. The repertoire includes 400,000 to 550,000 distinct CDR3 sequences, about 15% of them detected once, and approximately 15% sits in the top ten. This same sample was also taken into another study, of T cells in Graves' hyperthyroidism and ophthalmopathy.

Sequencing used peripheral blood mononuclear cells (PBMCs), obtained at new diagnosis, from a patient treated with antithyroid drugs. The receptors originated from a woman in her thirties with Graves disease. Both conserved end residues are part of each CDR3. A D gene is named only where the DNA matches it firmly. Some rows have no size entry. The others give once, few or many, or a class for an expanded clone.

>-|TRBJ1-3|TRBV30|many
CAWTEGHAGNTIYF
TGTGCCTGGACGGAGGGGCACGCGGGAAACACCATATATTTT
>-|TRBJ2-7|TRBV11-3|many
CASSSPPGTVTYEQYF
TGTGCCAGCAGCTCCCCACCAGGGACGGTTACCTACGAGCAGTACTTC
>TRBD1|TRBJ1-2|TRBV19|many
CASRTNRQGDGYTF
TGTGCCAGTAGGACGAACCGACAGGGGGACGGCTACACCTTC
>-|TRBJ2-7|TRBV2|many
CASRVGQMSSYEQYF
TGTGCCAGCAGAGTTGGACAGATGTCCTCCTACGAGCAGTACTTC
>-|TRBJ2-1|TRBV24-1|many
CATSGTGTHTYNEQFF
TGTGCCACCAGTGGGACCGGGACACATACCTACAATGAGCAGTTCTTC
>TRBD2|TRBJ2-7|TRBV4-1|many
CASSQGLAGVGSWYEQYF
TGCGCCAGCAGCCAAGGACTAGCGGGAGTGGGGTCATGGTATGAGCAGTACTTC
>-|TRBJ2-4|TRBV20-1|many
CSARDLGRGAKNIQYF
TGCAGTGCTAGAGATTTAGGGAGGGGGGCCAAAAACATTCAGTACTTC
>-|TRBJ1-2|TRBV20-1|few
CSARTGNGYTF
TGCAGTGCTAGAACAGGGAATGGCTACACCTTC
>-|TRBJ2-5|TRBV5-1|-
CASSPQESQETQYF
TGCGCCAGCAGCCCACAGGAGTCCCAAGAGACCCAGTACTTC
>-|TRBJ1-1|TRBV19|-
CAGGTTRGTEAFF
TGTGCCGGGGGGACCACCCGGGGCACTGAAGCTTTCTTT
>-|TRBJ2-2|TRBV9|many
CASSMSTGELFF
TGTGCCAGCAGCATGTCCACCGGGGAGCTGTTTTTT
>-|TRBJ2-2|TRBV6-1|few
CASRADARGGELFF
TGTGCCAGCAGGGCGGATGCAAGGGGCGGGGAGCTGTTTTTT
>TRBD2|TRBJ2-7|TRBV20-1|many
CSASHPGTKQTYEQYF
TGCAGTGCTAGTCACCCCGGGACTAAGCAAACCTACGAGCAGTACTTC
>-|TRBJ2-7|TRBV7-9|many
CASSVVRLNLYEQYF
TGTGCCAGCAGCGTAGTCCGACTCAACCTCTACGAGCAGTACTTC
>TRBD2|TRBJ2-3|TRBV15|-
CATSRDTLAGGDTQYF
TGTGCCACCAGCAGAGATACCCTAGCGGGGGGAGATACGCAGTATTTT
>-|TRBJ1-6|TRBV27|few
CASSLRWLDSPLHF
TGTGCCAGCAGTTTACGGTGGTTAGATTCACCCCTCCACTTT
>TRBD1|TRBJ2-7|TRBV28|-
CASSDRGREQYF
TGTGCCAGCAGTGACAGGGGGCGGGAGCAGTACTTC
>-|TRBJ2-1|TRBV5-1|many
CASSGVGAAKGNEQFF
TGCGCCAGCAGCGGCGTGGGGGCGGCAAAGGGCAATGAGCAGTTCTTC
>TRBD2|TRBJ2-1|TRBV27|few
CASKGLARYNEQFF
TGTGCCAGCAAGGGACTAGCGAGATACAATGAGCAGTTCTTC
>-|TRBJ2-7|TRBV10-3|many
CAISEGQGPYEQYF
TGTGCCATCAGTGAAGGGCAGGGTCCCTACGAGCAGTACTTC
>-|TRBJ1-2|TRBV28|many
CASRADRRGYGYTF
TGTGCCAGCAGAGCAGACAGGCGCGGTTATGGCTACACCTTC
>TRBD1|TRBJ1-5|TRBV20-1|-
CSARDWGTGPNQPQHF
TGCAGTGCTAGAGATTGGGGGACAGGACCTAATCAGCCCCAGCATTTT
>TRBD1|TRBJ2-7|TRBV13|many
CASSPGQGKTYEQYF
TGTGCCAGCAGCCCGGGACAGGGAAAAACCTACGAGCAGTACTTC
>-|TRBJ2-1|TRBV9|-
CASSVEDSYNEQFF
TGTGCCAGCAGCGTAGAGGACAGTTACAATGAGCAGTTCTTC
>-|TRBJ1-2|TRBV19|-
CASSIALGSGYTF
TGTGCCAGTAGTATCGCTCTCGGGAGTGGCTACACCTTC
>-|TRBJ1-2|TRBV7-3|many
CASSEQGIGYTF
TGTGCCAGCAGCGAGCAGGGGATCGGCTACACCTTC
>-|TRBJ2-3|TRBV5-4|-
CAGSDSSTDTRYF
TGTGCCGGGTCGGACAGCAGCACAGATACGCGGTATTTT
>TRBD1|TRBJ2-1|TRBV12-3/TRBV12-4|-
CASKGQGVNEQFF
TGTGCCAGCAAGGGACAGGGGGTCAATGAGCAGTTCTTC